These T cell receptor beta chains were read from a single sample in a study of Ad26.COV2.S vaccination and SARS-CoV-2 variants. The table came from immunoSEQ multiplex PCR; TCRdb's copy has only in-frame clones and leaves some out. The data show roughly 680,000 clones, more than 70% seen once. The source was peripheral blood, collected in a trial of Ad26.COV2.S vaccine versus placebo. Receptor source: a person aged 18-60 years who received the Ad26.COV2.S COVID-19 vaccine or a placebo. Both conserved end residues are part of each CDR3.

j_gene: TRBJ1-5
v_gene: TRBV30
CDR3aa: CAWSRTVSNQPQHF

j_gene: TRBJ2-2
v_gene: TRBV5-1
CDR3aa: CASSPLPTGTGELFF

j_gene: TRBJ2-3
v_gene: TRBV11-3
CDR3aa: CASSLDGGMADTQYF

j_gene: TRBJ2-7
v_gene: TRBV2
CDR3aa: CASRDYTYEQYF

j_gene: TRBJ2-3
v_gene: TRBV12-5
CDR3aa: CASGLYTAGVDTQYF

j_gene: TRBJ2-7
v_gene: TRBV27
CDR3aa: CASSPGQGYEQYF

j_gene: TRBJ1-5
v_gene: TRBV3-1/TRBV3-2
CDR3aa: CASSQTTGVQPQHF

j_gene: TRBJ2-2
v_gene: TRBV7-2
CDR3aa: CASRTPPGNTGELFF

j_gene: TRBJ1-6
v_gene: TRBV19
CDR3aa: CASSAAPAYNSPLHF

j_gene: TRBJ2-4
v_gene: TRBV6-5
CDR3aa: CASSYPGGANIQYF

j_gene: TRBJ1-2
v_gene: TRBV27
CDR3aa: CASSLSMGPTYGYTF

j_gene: TRBJ1-2
v_gene: TRBV2
CDR3aa: CASSDLEPSYGYTF

j_gene: TRBJ1-4
v_gene: TRBV15
CDR3aa: CATSRDAGIEKLFF

j_gene: TRBJ2-7
v_gene: TRBV11-2
CDR3aa: CASSFGSSYEQYF

j_gene: TRBJ1-1
v_gene: TRBV21-1
CDR3aa: CARHQGLNTEAFF

j_gene: TRBJ1-4
v_gene: TRBV7-9
CDR3aa: CASSLSIRGRSNEKLFF